This entry lists 10 T cell receptor beta chains sequenced from one sample in a study of T-cell memory formation after mild COVID-19. TCRdb redid the calling of the 5' RACE reads with MiXCR, one entry per CDR3 protein. Among about 240,000 distinct CDR3 sequences listed, approximately 9% were seen once. The specimen sequenced was PBMCs or a T cell subset sorted from them (not recorded which). These receptors were obtained from a man younger than 30 who had mild COVID-19 (a few samples of this study predate the infection). Cell type and time point are not known.

The CDR3 nucleotides are TGCGCCAGCAGCCAGCGGACAGTGAACACTGAAGCTTTCTTT. The encoded protein is CASSQRTVNTEAFF. This chain links TRBV4-1 with TRBJ1-1; D is possibly TRBD1 (6 bases). V dropped 3 bases and J dropped 0 bases, with 8 bases sitting between them. The CDR3 covers 14 residues. In germline, CDR1 is MGHRA, CDR2 YSYEKL.

This clonotype was seen a few times. DNA of the CDR3: TGCGCCAGCAGCGGGACTTTCCAAGAGACCCAGTACTTC. Translated: CASSGTFQETQYF. The chain is built from TRBV4-1 and TRBJ2-5; maybe TRBD2 (6 bases). V was cut by 5 bases and J by 1 base, with 8 bases left in between. The germline V gene encodes CDR1 MGHRA and CDR2 YSYEKL. The CDR3 is 13 amino acids.

There are a few counts of this clonotype. The CDR3 nucleotides read TGCGCCAGCAGCTTGGGGCCACAAGGGGCGGAACAAGAGACCCAGTACTTC. This gives the protein CASSLGPQGAEQETQYF. The rearrangement uses TRBV5-1 and TRBJ2-5; TRBD1 is a possible D gene (5 bases). The CDR3 is 17 amino acids. CDR1 is SGHRS and CDR2 is YFSETQ in the germline V gene. V was clipped by 0 bases and J by 2 bases, with 17 bases between them.

CDR3 sequence (DNA): TGTGCCAGCAGTTCCACGGGATCTGGAAACACCATATATTTT. Encoded protein: CASSSTGSGNTIYF. The chain joins TRBV12-3 or TRBV12-4 to TRBJ1-3; D unresolved. V lost 4 bases, J lost 1 base, and 8 bases lay in between. The CDR3 runs 14 residues.

V usage is TRBV29-1 and J usage is TRBJ2-5, with a weak D call TRBD2 (6 bases). CDR1 is SQVTM, CDR2 ANQGSEA, per germline. The germline V and J ends were trimmed by 8 bases and 2 bases, with 18 bases remaining between them. The CDR3 totals 14 residues. The CDR3 region is CSKSGPGTQETQYF. CDR3 in DNA: TGCAGCAAATCCGGCCCCGGGACTCAAGAGACCCAGTACTTC.

V is TRBV5-5 and J is TRBJ1-1; D is unclear. The CDR3 has 13 amino acids. The germline CDR1 and CDR2 sequences are SGHKS and YYEKEE (reference sequence). Trimming stripped 0 bases from V and 7 bases from J, with 10 bases between. CDR3 sequence: CASSLARPLEAFF. CDR3 DNA: TGTGCCAGCAGCTTGGCGAGACCCCTTGAAGCTTTCTTT.

There are a few counts of this clonotype. J is TRBJ2-5 and V is TRBV2; weak D call: TRBD1 (6 bases). In germline, CDR1 is SNHLY, CDR2 FYNNEI. The length of the CDR3 is 15 residues. Trimming stripped 8 bases from V and 8 bases from J, with 24 bases between. CDR3 residues: CASGLGTRGSGTQYF. CDR3 coding DNA: TGTGCCAGCGGGCTGGGGACCAGGGGATCGGGTACCCAGTACTTC.

The chain uses TRBV7-9 and TRBJ1-1; D is unresolved. The V end was cut by 1 base, the J end by 7 bases, with 10 bases between. Per the germline V gene, CDR1 is SEHNR and CDR2 is FQNEAQ (reference sequence). The CDR3 extends over 13 amino acids. CDR3 coding DNA: TGTGCCAGCAGCTTAGTGCCCCGCGTTGAAGCTTTCTTT. It translates to CASSLVPRVEAFF. Full variable domain (outside the CDR3, taken from reference TRBV7-9 and TRBJ1-1): DTGVSQNPRHKITKRGQNVTFRCDPISEHNRLYWYRQTLGQGPEFLTYFQNEAQLEKSRLLSDRFSAERPKGSFSTLEIQRTEQGDSAMYLCASSLVPRVEAFFGQGTRLTVV.

The table lists this clonotype with a few counts. This chain connects TRBV24-1 to TRBJ2-1; 7 bases match TRBD1. The CDR3 consists of 15 residues. V was clipped by 6 bases and J by 2 bases; unmatched bases: 6. Germline CDR1 and CDR2: KGHDR and SFDVKD. CDR3: CATSTGVIPYNEQFF. Written as DNA, the CDR3 is TGTGCCACCAGTACAGGGGTGATACCCTACAATGAGCAGTTCTTC.

This clonotype occurred a few times. This sequence joins TRBV24-1 and TRBJ2-3; 7 nucleotides match TRBD1. Trimming cost V 4 bases and J 0 bases; bases outside gene matches: 6. This CDR3 comprises 16 residues. Per the germline V gene, CDR1 is KGHDR and CDR2 is SFDVKD. The CDR3 here is CATSDTGTASTDTQYF. The CDR3 DNA sequence: TGTGCCACCAGTGACACTGGGACAGCTAGCACAGATACGCAGTATTTT.